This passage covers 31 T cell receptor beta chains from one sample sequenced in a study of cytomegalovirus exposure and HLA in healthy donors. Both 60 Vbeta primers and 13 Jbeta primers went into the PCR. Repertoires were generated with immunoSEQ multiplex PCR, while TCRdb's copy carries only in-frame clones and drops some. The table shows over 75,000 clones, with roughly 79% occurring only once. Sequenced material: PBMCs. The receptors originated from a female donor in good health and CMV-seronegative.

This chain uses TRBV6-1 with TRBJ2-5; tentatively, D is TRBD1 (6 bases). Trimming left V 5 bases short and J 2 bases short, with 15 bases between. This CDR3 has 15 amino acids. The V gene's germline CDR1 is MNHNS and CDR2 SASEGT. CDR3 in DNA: TGTGCCAGCAGTCCCCGGACAGTTGTACAAGAGACCCAGTACTTC. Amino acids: CASSPRTVVQETQYF.

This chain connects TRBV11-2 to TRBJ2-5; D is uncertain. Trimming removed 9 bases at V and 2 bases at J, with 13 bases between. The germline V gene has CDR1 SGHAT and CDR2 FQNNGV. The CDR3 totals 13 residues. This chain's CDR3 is CASHGWRQETQYF. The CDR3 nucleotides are TGTGCCAGTCACGGATGGCGGCAAGAGACCCAGTACTTC.

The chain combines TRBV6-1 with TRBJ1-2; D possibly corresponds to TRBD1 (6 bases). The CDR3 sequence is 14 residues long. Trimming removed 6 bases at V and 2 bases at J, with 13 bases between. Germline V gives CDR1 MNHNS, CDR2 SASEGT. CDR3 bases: TGTGCCAGCAGCCAACGTAGGGGGAACTATGGCTACACCTTC. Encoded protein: CASSQRRGNYGYTF.

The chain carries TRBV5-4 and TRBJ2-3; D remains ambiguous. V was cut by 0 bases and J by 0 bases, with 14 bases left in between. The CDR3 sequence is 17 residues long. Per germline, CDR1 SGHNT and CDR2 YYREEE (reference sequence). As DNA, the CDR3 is TGTGCCAGCAGCTTGGGAGCTCCCAGGTGGAGCACAGATACGCAGTATTTT. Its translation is CASSLGAPRWSTDTQYF.

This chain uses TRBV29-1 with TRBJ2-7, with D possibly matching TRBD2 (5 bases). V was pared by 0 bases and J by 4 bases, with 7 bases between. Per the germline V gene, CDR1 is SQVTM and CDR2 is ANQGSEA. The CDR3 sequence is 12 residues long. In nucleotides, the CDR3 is TGCAGCGTTGAAGATCGGGGATACGAGCAGTACTTC. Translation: CSVEDRGYEQYF.

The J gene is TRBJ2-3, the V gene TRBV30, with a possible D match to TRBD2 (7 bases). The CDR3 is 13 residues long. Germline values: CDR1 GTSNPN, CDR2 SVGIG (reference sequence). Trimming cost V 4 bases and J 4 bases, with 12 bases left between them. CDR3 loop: CAWTRGAADTQYF. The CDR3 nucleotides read TGTGCCTGGACTCGGGGGGCGGCAGATACGCAGTATTTT.

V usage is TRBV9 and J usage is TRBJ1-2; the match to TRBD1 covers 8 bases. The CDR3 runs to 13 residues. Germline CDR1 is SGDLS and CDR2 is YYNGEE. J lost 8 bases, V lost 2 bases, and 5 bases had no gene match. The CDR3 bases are TGTGCCAGCAGCGTCGGACAGGGAAAAGGCTACACCTTC. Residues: CASSVGQGKGYTF. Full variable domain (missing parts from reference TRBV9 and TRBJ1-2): DSGVTQTPKHLITATGQRVTLRCSPRSGDLSVYWYQQSLDQGLQFLIQYYNGEERAKGNILERFSAQQFPDLHSELNLSSLELGDSALYFCASSVGQGKGYTFGSGTRLTVV.

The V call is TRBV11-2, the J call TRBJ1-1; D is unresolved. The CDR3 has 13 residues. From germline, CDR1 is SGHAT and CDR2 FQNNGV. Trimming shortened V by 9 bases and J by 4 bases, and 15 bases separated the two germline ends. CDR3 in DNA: TGTGCCAGTACTTTAATGTCTTCCACTGAAGCTTTCTTT. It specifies CASTLMSSTEAFF.

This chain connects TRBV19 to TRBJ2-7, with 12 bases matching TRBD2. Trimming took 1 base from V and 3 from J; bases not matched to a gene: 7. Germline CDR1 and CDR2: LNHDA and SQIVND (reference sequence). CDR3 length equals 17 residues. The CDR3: CASSIAALAGGIYEQYF. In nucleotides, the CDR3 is TGTGCCAGTAGTATAGCCGCACTAGCGGGGGGTATCTACGAGCAGTACTTC.

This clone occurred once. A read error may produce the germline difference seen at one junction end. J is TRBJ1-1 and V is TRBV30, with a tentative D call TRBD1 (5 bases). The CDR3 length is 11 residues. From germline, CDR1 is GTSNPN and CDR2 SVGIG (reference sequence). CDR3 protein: CAWKGWAEAFF. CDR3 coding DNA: TGTGCTTGGAAGGGGTGGGCGGAGGCTTTCTTT.

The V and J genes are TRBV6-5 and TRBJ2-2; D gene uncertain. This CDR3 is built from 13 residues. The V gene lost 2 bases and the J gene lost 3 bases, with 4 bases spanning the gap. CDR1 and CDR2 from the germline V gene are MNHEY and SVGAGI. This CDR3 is CASSYEYTGELFF. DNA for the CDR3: TGTGCCAGCAGTTACGAGTACACCGGGGAGCTGTTTTTT.

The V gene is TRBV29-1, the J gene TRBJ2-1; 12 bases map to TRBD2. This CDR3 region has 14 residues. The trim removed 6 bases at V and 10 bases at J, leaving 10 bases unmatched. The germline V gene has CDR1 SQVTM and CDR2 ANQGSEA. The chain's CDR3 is CSVGETSGRGEQFF. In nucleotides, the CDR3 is TGCAGCGTCGGGGAGACTAGCGGGAGAGGGGAGCAGTTCTTC.

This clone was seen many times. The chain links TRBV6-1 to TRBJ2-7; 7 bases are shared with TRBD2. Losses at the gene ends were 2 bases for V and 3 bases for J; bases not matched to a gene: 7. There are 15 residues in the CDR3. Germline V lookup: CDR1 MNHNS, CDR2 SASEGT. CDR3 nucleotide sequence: TGTGCCAGCAGTGAACAGAGCGGGGCCAGCTACGAGCAGTACTTC. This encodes CASSEQSGASYEQYF.

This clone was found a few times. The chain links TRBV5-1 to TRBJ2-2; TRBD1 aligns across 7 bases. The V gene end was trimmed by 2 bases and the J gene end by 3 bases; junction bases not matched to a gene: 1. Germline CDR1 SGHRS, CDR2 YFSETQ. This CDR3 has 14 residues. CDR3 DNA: TGCGCCAGCAGCTTACAGGGGTACACCGGGGAGCTGTTTTTT. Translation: CASSLQGYTGELFF. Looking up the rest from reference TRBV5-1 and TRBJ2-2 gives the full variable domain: KAGVTQTPRYLIKTRGQQVTLSCSPISGHRSVSWYQQTPGQGLQFLFEYFSETQRNKGNFPGRFSGRQFSNSRSEMNVSTLELGDSALYLCASSLQGYTGELFFGEGSRLTVL.

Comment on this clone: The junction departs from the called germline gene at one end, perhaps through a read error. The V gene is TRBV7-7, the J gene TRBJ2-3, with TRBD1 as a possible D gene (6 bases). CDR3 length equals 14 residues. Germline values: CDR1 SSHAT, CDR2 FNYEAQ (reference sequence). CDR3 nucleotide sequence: TGTGCTAGCAGCTTAGCGCTAGGGGGAGATACGCAGTATTTT. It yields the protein CASSLALGGDTQYF. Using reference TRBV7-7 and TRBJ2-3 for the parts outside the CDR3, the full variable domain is GAGVSQSPRYKVTKRGQDVTLRCDPISSHATLYWYQQALGQGPEFLTYFNYEAQPDKSGLPSDRFSAERPEGSISTLTIQRTEQRDSAMYRCASSLALGGDTQYFGPGTRLTVL.

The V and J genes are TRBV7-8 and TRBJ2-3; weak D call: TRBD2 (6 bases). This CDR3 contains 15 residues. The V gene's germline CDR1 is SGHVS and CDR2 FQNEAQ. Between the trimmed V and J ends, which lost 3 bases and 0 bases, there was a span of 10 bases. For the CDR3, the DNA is TGTGCCAGCAGCTTCTCTGGGGGGAGCACAGATACGCAGTATTTT. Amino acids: CASSFSGGSTDTQYF. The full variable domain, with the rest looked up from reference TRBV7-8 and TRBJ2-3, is GAGVSQSPRYKVAKRGQDVALRCDPISGHVSLFWYQQALGQGPEFLTYFQNEAQLDKSGLPSDRFFAERPEGSVSTLKIQRTQQEDSAVYLCASSFSGGSTDTQYFGPGTRLTVL.

As DNA, the CDR3 is TGTGCCAGCAGCCCGAAGGTCCTAGCGGGAGCTTACTCCTACGAGCAGTACTTC. It translates to CASSPKVLAGAYSYEQYF. The chain carries TRBV13 and TRBJ2-7, with TRBD2 matching 10 bases. The germline gives CDR1 PRHDT, CDR2 FYEKMQ (reference sequence). V was clipped by 5 bases and J by 0 bases; unmatched bases: 13. The CDR3 has 18 amino acids.

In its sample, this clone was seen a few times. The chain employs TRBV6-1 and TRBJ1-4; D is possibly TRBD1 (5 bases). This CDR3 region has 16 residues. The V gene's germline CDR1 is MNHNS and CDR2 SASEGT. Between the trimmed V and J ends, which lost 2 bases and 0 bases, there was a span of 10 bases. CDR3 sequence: CASSERGGTTNEKLFF. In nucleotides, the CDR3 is TGTGCCAGCAGTGAAAGGGGCGGAACAACTAATGAAAAACTGTTTTTT.

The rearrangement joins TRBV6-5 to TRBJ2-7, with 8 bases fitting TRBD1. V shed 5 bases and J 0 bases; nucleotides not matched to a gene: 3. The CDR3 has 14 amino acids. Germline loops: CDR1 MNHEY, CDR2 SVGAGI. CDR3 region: CASSQTGVSYEQYF. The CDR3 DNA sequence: TGTGCCAGCAGTCAGACAGGGGTCTCCTACGAGCAGTACTTC.

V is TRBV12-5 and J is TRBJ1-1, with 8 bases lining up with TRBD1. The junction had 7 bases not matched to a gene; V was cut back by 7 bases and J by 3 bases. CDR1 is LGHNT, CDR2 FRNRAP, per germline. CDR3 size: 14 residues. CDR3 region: CASAEQGGDTEAFF. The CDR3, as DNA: TGTGCTAGTGCCGAACAGGGGGGGGACACTGAAGCTTTCTTT.

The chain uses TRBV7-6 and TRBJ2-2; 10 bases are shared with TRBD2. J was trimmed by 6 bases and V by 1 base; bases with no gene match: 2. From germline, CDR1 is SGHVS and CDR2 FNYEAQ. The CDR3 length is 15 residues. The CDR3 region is CASSLGAGGPGELFF. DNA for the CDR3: TGTGCCAGCAGCTTAGGAGCGGGAGGGCCCGGGGAGCTGTTTTTT.

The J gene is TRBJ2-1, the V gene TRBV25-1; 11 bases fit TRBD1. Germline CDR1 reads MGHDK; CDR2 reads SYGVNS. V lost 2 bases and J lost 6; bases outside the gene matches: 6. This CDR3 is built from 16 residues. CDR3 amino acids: CASSEGWDRGGNEQFF. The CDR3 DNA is TGTGCCAGCAGTGAAGGTTGGGACAGGGGGGGCAATGAGCAGTTCTTC.

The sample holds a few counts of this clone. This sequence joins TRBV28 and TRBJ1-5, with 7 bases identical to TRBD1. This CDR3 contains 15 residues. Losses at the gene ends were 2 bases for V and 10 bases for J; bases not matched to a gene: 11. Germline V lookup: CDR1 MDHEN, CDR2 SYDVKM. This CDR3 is CASSLGRQGTEPQHF. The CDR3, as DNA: TGTGCCAGCAGTTTAGGGAGACAGGGCACCGAACCCCAGCATTTT.

Here the CDR3 reads CASILLAGGYEFF. DNA for the CDR3: TGTGCCAGCATCCTTCTAGCGGGAGGTTATGAGTTCTTC. The V and J genes are TRBV5-6 and TRBJ2-1, with TRBD2 matching over 11 bases. CDR1 is SGHDT, CDR2 YYEEEE, per germline. Germline trimming cut 6 bases from V and 14 bases from J; bases unmatched to any gene: 10. The CDR3 loop spans 13 amino acids.

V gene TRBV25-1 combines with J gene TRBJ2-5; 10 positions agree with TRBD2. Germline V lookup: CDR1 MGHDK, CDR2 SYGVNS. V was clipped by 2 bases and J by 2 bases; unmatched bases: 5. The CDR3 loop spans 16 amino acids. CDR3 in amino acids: CASSELAGETQETQYF. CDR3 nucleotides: TGTGCCAGCAGTGAACTAGCGGGGGAAACTCAAGAGACCCAGTACTTC. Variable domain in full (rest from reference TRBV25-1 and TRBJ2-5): EADIYQTPRYLVIGTGKKITLECSQTMGHDKMYWYQQDPGMELHLIHYSYGVNSTEKGDLSSESTVSRIRTEHFPLTLESARPSHTSQYLCASSELAGETQETQYFGPGTRLLVL.

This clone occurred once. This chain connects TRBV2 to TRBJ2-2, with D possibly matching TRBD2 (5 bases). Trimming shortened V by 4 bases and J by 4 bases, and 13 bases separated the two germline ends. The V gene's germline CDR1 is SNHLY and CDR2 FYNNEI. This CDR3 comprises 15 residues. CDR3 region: CASSARLLSTGELFF. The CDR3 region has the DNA TGTGCCAGCAGTGCTCGACTATTATCCACCGGGGAGCTGTTTTTT. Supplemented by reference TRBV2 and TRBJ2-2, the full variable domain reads EPEVTQTPSHQVTQMGQEVILRCVPISNHLYFYWYRQILGQKVEFLVSFYNNEISEKSEIFDDQFSVERPDGSNFTLKIRSTKLEDSAMYFCASSARLLSTGELFFGEGSRLTVL.

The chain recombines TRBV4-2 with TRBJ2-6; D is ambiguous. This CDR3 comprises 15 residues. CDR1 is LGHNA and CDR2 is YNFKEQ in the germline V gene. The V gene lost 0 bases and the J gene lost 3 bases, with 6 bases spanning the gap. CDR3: CASSQEGDGANVLTF. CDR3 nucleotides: TGTGCCAGCAGCCAAGAAGGAGATGGGGCCAACGTCCTGACTTTC.

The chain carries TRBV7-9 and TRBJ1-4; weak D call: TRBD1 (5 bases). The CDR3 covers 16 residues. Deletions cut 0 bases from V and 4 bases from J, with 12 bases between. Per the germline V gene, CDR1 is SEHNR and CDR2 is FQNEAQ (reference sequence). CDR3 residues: CASSLALGGFNEKLFF. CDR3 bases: TGTGCCAGCAGCTTAGCGCTGGGGGGGTTTAATGAAAAACTGTTTTTT.

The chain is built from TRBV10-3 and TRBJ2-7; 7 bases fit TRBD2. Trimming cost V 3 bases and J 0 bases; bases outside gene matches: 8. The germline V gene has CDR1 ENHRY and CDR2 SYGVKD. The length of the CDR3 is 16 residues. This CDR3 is CAISEIVAGFSYEQYF. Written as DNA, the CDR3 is TGTGCCATCAGTGAAATCGTAGCGGGTTTCTCCTACGAGCAGTACTTC.

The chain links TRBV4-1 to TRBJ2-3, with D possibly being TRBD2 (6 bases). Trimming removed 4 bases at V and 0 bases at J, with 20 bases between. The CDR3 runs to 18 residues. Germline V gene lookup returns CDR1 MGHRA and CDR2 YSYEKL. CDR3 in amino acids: CASSLGGAAGGSTDTQYF. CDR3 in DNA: TGCGCCAGCAGCCTCGGTGGCGCAGCGGGCGGCAGCACAGATACGCAGTATTTT.

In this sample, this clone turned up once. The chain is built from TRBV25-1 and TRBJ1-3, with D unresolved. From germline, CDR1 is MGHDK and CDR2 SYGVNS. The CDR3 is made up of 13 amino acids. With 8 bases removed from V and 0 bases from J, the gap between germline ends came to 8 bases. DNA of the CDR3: TGTGCCAGCGGTCCAGGCTCTGGAAACACCATATATTTT. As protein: CASGPGSGNTIYF. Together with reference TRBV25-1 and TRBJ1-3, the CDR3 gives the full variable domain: EADIYQTPRYLVIGTGKKITLECSQTMGHDKMYWYQQDPGMELHLIHYSYGVNSTEKGDLSSESTVSRIRTEHFPLTLESARPSHTSQYLCASGPGSGNTIYFGEGSWLTVV.